The 17 T cell receptor beta chains in this list originate from one sample, sequenced in a study of cytomegalovirus exposure and HLA in healthy donors. The study ran its PCR with 60 Vbeta and 13 Jbeta primers. TCRdb's copy holds only in-frame clones and misses some; the assay was immunoSEQ multiplex PCR. The table has roughly 100,000 clones, 84% seen once; the top ten hold approximately 5.6%. Sequencing used PBMCs. The receptors stem from a young woman in good health and CMV-seropositive.

This sequence joins TRBV27 and TRBJ2-7; 7 nucleotides agree with TRBD2. This CDR3 is built from 14 residues. J lost 3 bases, V lost 4 bases, and 6 bases had no gene match. Germline CDR1 MNHEY, CDR2 SMNVEV (reference sequence). CDR3 loop: CASSYGTIGYEQYF. The DNA of the CDR3 is TGTGCCAGCAGTTATGGGACTATTGGCTACGAGCAGTACTTC.

The rearrangement joins TRBV29-1 to TRBJ2-7, with D hard to call. This CDR3 contains 13 residues. Germline V gene sequence: CDR1 SQVTM, CDR2 ANQGSEA. The V gene lost 4 bases and the J gene lost 0 bases, with 10 bases spanning the gap. The CDR3 bases are TGCAGCGTTGTAGTACAGAGCTCCTACGAGCAGTACTTC. It codes for CSVVVQSSYEQYF.

J is TRBJ2-7 and V is TRBV9, with TRBD1 matching over 9 bases. The V segment lost 3 bases and the J segment 4 bases; nucleotides outside the gene matches: 5. The CDR3 is 14 residues long. The germline V gene has CDR1 SGDLS and CDR2 YYNGEE. CDR3 amino acids: CASSAGTGPYEQYF. The CDR3 nucleotides are TGTGCCAGCAGCGCCGGGACAGGGCCGTACGAGCAGTACTTC.

J is TRBJ1-3 and V is TRBV2; TRBD1 agrees at 11 bases. CDR3 length: 16 residues. Germline lookup yields CDR1 SNHLY and CDR2 FYNNEI. V gave up 11 bases and J gave up 1 base; unmatched junction bases: 10. This chain's CDR3 is CASRTGGSVSGNTIYF. The CDR3 DNA reads TGTGCCTCACGGACAGGGGGCTCAGTATCTGGAAACACCATATATTTT.

The V and J genes are TRBV5-4 and TRBJ2-7; TRBD1 agrees at 7 bases. The CDR3 runs 13 residues. CDR1 is SGHNT, CDR2 YYREEE, per germline (reference sequence). The ends lost 4 bases at V and 6 bases at J; junction bases unmatched: 7. The CDR3 DNA reads as TGTGCCAGCAGCCAGGGGGAGTTCGGCGAGCAGTACTTC. This sequence encodes CASSQGEFGEQYF.

The J gene is TRBJ2-1, the V gene TRBV7-3; TRBD2 aligns across 12 bases. The CDR3 extends over 15 amino acids. Per germline, CDR1 SGHTA and CDR2 FQGTGA. V shed 5 bases, J shed 8 bases, and the junction held 7 bases outside the gene matches. This CDR3 reads CASSPLAGGQDEQFF. The CDR3 nucleotides read TGTGCCAGCAGCCCCCTAGCGGGGGGGCAGGATGAGCAGTTCTTC.

This clone was seen just once. CDR3: CASSQEPPSAGPTYGYTF. The CDR3 bases are TGCGCCAGCAGCCAAGAGCCGCCGTCGGCAGGGCCTACCTATGGCTACACCTTC. The rearrangement joins TRBV4-1 to TRBJ1-2; perhaps TRBD1 as D (5 bases). Deletions cut 0 bases from V and 4 bases from J, with 21 bases between. Germline-derived CDR1 and CDR2 are MGHRA and YSYEKL. The CDR3 runs 18 residues.

V gene TRBV4-1 combines with J gene TRBJ2-7, with TRBD2 matching over 9 bases. V lost 0 bases and J lost 1; bases outside the gene matches: 13. This CDR3 region has 19 residues. The germline gives CDR1 MGHRA, CDR2 YSYEKL. The CDR3 nucleotides are TGCGCCAGCAGCCAAGATGTTGTAGCGGGAGCGACCTTATCCTACGAGCAGTACTTC. It specifies CASSQDVVAGATLSYEQYF.

This clone has a handful of counts. The V and J genes are TRBV10-1 and TRBJ2-7, with a tentative D call TRBD1 (5 bases). The V and J ends lost 4 bases and 6 bases respectively, with 13 bases between them. The CDR3 consists of 13 residues. Germline lookup yields CDR1 WNHNN and CDR2 SYGVQD (reference sequence). CDR3 region: CASSVHLGLEQYF. CDR3 bases: TGCGCCAGCAGTGTACATTTGGGGCTCGAGCAGTACTTC.

The chain carries TRBV15 and TRBJ1-1; 10 bases fit TRBD1. CDR1 and CDR2 from the germline V gene are LNHNV and YYDKDF (reference sequence). The CDR3 is 15 residues long. J gave up 1 base and V 3 bases, and 2 bases lay outside the gene matches. The CDR3 bases are TGTGCCACCAGCAGGTGGGACAGGGGGAACACTGAAGCTTTCTTT. This codes for CATSRWDRGNTEAFF.

This CDR3 reads CASSPLAGSYEQYF. The CDR3 coding sequence is TGTGCCAGCAGTCCTCTAGCGGGATCCTACGAGCAGTACTTC. V usage is TRBV27 and J usage is TRBJ2-7; the match to TRBD2 covers 9 bases. Germline assignment: CDR1 MNHEY and CDR2 SMNVEV (reference sequence). The CDR3 has 14 amino acids. V gave up 5 bases and J gave up 1 base; unmatched junction bases: 3.

The rearrangement uses TRBV6-5 and TRBJ2-7; D perhaps matches TRBD2 (5 bases). The CDR3 covers 13 residues. Germline assignment: CDR1 MNHEY and CDR2 SVGAGI. Trimming cost V 0 bases and J 5 bases, with 8 bases left between them. This CDR3 is CASSYSGRNEQYF. As DNA, the CDR3 is TGTGCCAGCAGTTACTCAGGGAGAAACGAGCAGTACTTC.

This clone was seen a handful of times. The chain couples TRBV4-1 to TRBJ1-1, with D maybe TRBD1 (6 bases). This CDR3 region has 13 residues. In germline, CDR1 is MGHRA, CDR2 YSYEKL. Trimming cost V 1 base and J 14 bases, with 17 bases left between them. The CDR3 sequence: CASSQVVEGVRFF. Here the CDR3 DNA reads TGCGCCAGCAGCCAAGTTGTAGAGGGGGTTCGGTTCTTT.

The chain joins TRBV7-9 to TRBJ1-1; D gene uncertain. The CDR3 contains 14 residues. In germline, CDR1 is SEHNR, CDR2 FQNEAQ (reference sequence). The ends were cut back, 2 bases at V and 1 base at J, with 8 bases in the middle. This chain's CDR3 is CASSLSTANTEAFF. In DNA, the CDR3 is TGTGCCAGCAGCTTATCCACAGCGAACACTGAAGCTTTCTTT.

This chain connects TRBV6-6 to TRBJ1-2, with 7 bases identical to TRBD1. V was clipped by 0 bases and J by 7 bases; unmatched bases: 8. The CDR3 is made up of 15 amino acids. Germline V CDR1 and CDR2: MNHNY, SVGAGI (reference sequence). This CDR3 reads CASSYSNSGGTGYTF. DNA of the CDR3: TGTGCCAGCAGTTACTCGAATTCAGGGGGTACTGGCTACACCTTC.

This clone has a single count. V usage is TRBV20-1 and J usage is TRBJ2-1; D possibly corresponds to TRBD1 (5 bases). Germline CDR1 DFQATT, CDR2 SNEGSKA (reference sequence). V was clipped by 7 bases and J by 10 bases, with 11 bases between them. The CDR3 is made up of 10 amino acids. The CDR3 bases are TGCAGTGTCCCTAAGGGGGAGCAGTTCTTC. Translated, it gives CSVPKGEQFF.

V and J are TRBV5-1 and TRBJ1-4; TRBD1 is a possible D gene (6 bases). The CDR3 is 17 residues long. Germline loops: CDR1 SGHRS, CDR2 YFSETQ. Trimming left V 3 bases short and J 6 bases short, with 21 bases between. CDR3 in DNA: TGCGCCAGCAGCTCCGGATTTTGGGACATTAATGATGAAAAACTGTTTTTT. Its translation is CASSSGFWDINDEKLFF.